This paragraph reports one TCR beta chain. Its matching antigen is unknown. Researchers ran the PCR with 60 Vbeta and 13 Jbeta primers. Sequenced by immunoSEQ multiplex PCR; TCRdb stores in-frame clones only, minus some. The table includes approximately 110,000 clones, under 90% detected once. This specimen belongs to a study of cytomegalovirus exposure and HLA in healthy donors. General observations from the study: Indistinguishability led to the exclusion of some V segments, TRBV6-2 and TRBV6-3 included.

The CDR3 extends over 14 amino acids. Germline V gene lookup returns CDR1 MNHNS and CDR2 SASEGT. Trimming shortened V by 10 bases and J by 8 bases, and 18 bases separated the two germline ends. The TCR sequence derives from a woman under 40 in good health and CMV-seronegative. This chain connects TRBV6-1 to TRBJ1-6, with TRBD1 as a possible D gene (6 bases). Sequenced: PBMCs. The CDR3 is CATSTQGYYSPLHF. The CDR3 region has the DNA TGTGCCACCTCGACACAGGGATACTATTCACCCCTCCACTTT.